The 27 T cell receptor beta chains in this list originate from one sample, sequenced in a study of pediatric ulcerative colitis. The rectum was sampled with one to two pinch biopsies at colonoscopy. Only in-frame clones appear in the TCRdb table, and some are missing; sequencing was by immunoSEQ multiplex PCR. This repertoire shows tens of thousands of clones, 65% to 85% found once; its top ten account for approximately 9%. Sequenced material: gut tissue. Receptors originate from a boy younger than 18 with severe ulcerative colitis.

V is TRBV11-2 and J is TRBJ1-6, with 7 bases matching TRBD1. The junction had 6 bases not matched to a gene; V was cut back by 4 bases and J by 6 bases. Germline V lookup: CDR1 SGHAT, CDR2 FQNNGV. The CDR3 totals 15 residues. The CDR3 nucleotides read TGTGCCAGCAGCTCAGCCGGGACAGCTAATTCACCCCTCCACTTT. It encodes CASSSAGTANSPLHF.

This chain connects TRBV6-5 to TRBJ2-7; TRBD1 might be the D (5 bases). V lost 1 base and J 6 bases, leaving 7 bases between the germline ends. CDR1 MNHEY and CDR2 SVGAGI come from the germline V gene. The CDR3 sequence is 12 residues long. DNA of the CDR3: TGTGCCAGCAGTTACTTGGGGCGCGAGCAGTACTTC. Its protein product is CASSYLGREQYF.

This clone was seen a handful of times. The chain employs TRBV11-2 and TRBJ2-1; D unclear. The length of the CDR3 is 16 residues. V was shortened by 2 bases and J by 2 bases, with 13 bases between the two germline ends. Germline CDR1 reads SGHAT; CDR2 reads FQNNGV. In DNA form, the CDR3 reads TGTGCCAGCAGCTTACTATCCCCAGTCACCTACAATGAGCAGTTCTTC. This sequence encodes CASSLLSPVTYNEQFF.

The V and J genes are TRBV6-1 and TRBJ2-7; no clear D. Germline-derived CDR1 and CDR2 are MNHNS and SASEGT. Trimming left V 5 bases short and J 2 bases short, with 4 bases between. The CDR3 length is 11 residues. CDR3 in DNA: TGTGCCAGCAGTCAAACCTACGAGCAGTACTTC. Translating gives CASSQTYEQYF.

The chain has TRBV11-2 and TRBJ1-1; 8 bases line up with TRBD1. The CDR3 has 14 residues. The trim removed 4 bases at V and 4 bases at J, leaving 5 bases unmatched. Per the germline V gene, CDR1 is SGHAT and CDR2 is FQNNGV. The CDR3 spells CASSYLDRATEAFF. The CDR3 region has the DNA TGTGCCAGCAGCTATTTGGACAGGGCCACTGAAGCTTTCTTT.

The CDR3 here is CASSRAGTGDEKLFF. DNA of the CDR3: TGTGCCAGCAGCCGAGCCGGGACAGGGGACGAAAAACTGTTTTTT. This sequence joins TRBV4-2 and TRBJ1-4; 10 bases line up with TRBD1. CDR1 is LGHNA and CDR2 is YNFKEQ in the germline V gene. V trimming: 4 bases; J trimming: 8 bases; junction bases outside the gene matches: 7. The CDR3 has 15 residues.

This chain connects TRBV5-1 to TRBJ2-1; TRBD2 is a possible D gene (6 bases). Germline V lookup: CDR1 SGHRS, CDR2 YFSETQ. The CDR3 runs to 16 residues. Trimming stripped 0 bases from V and 1 base from J, with 11 bases between. This CDR3 reads CASSLGAGRSYNEQFF. In DNA, the CDR3 is TGCGCCAGCAGCTTGGGGGCGGGAAGGTCCTACAATGAGCAGTTCTTC.

The sample holds one count of this clone. The chain uses TRBV7-9 and TRBJ1-3; D remains ambiguous. The CDR3 extends over 18 amino acids. Trimming took off 4 bases at V and 3 bases at J, with 22 bases between the two ends. Germline V gives CDR1 SEHNR, CDR2 FQNEAQ (reference sequence). The CDR3 coding sequence is TGTGCCAGCAGCTACCTGAGGGCTAACAGCTTTTTTGGAAACACCATATATTTT. As protein: CASSYLRANSFFGNTIYF.

The V gene is TRBV7-3, the J gene TRBJ2-2, with unresolved D. CDR1 is SGHTA, CDR2 FQGTGA, per germline. The V end lost 4 bases, the J end lost 3 bases, and 6 bases lay between the germline ends. CDR3 length: 13 amino acids. CDR3 in amino acids: CASSYLDTGELFF. CDR3 nucleotides: TGTGCCAGCAGCTACCTTGACACCGGGGAGCTGTTTTTT.

This clone was counted between two and nine times. V usage is TRBV5-1 and J usage is TRBJ1-2; 7 bases align to TRBD1. The CDR3 totals 15 residues. Germline V gene sequence: CDR1 SGHRS, CDR2 YFSETQ. The junction had 7 bases not matched to a gene; V was cut back by 4 bases and J by 1 base. CDR3 protein: CASSPGQAFNYGYTF. The CDR3 DNA is TGCGCCAGCAGCCCAGGACAGGCGTTTAACTATGGCTACACCTTC.

This clone has only a few counts. V is TRBV9 and J is TRBJ2-1; 8 nucleotides align to TRBD1. V dropped 3 bases and J dropped 5; count of bases not matched to a gene: 10. This CDR3 contains 16 residues. CDR1 and CDR2 (germline): SGDLS, YYNGEE. The CDR3 coding sequence is TGTGCCAGCAGCGCTCAAACCGGGACAGGAAACAATGAGCAGTTCTTC. Its translation is CASSAQTGTGNNEQFF.

The gene calls are TRBV20-1 and TRBJ2-7, with a possible D match to TRBD1 (6 bases). In germline, CDR1 is DFQATT, CDR2 SNEGSKA (reference sequence). Between the trimmed V and J ends, which lost 3 bases and 5 bases, there was a span of 8 bases. There are 11 residues in the CDR3. The CDR3 spells CSARTGDEQYF. The CDR3 region has the DNA TGCAGTGCTAGGACAGGAGACGAGCAGTACTTC.

The chain joins TRBV7-8 to TRBJ2-3; D gene unclear. The length of the CDR3 is 11 residues. V was cut by 4 bases and J by 6 bases, with 5 bases left in between. Germline CDR1 is SGHVS and CDR2 is FQNEAQ. For the CDR3, the DNA is TGTGCCAGCAGCTGGGGTGATACGCAGTATTTT. Its protein is CASSWGDTQYF. The full variable domain, rest sourced from reference TRBV7-8 and TRBJ2-3, is GAGVSQSPRYKVAKRGQDVALRCDPISGHVSLFWYQQALGQGPEFLTYFQNEAQLDKSGLPSDRFFAERPEGSVSTLKIQRTQQEDSAVYLCASSWGDTQYFGPGTRLTVL.

J is TRBJ2-7 and V is TRBV11-2; a weak D match, TRBD1 (6 bases). From germline, CDR1 is SGHAT and CDR2 FQNNGV. The CDR3 contains 13 residues. The V end lost 5 bases, the J end lost 3 bases, and 11 bases lay between the germline ends. The CDR3 is CASSPAGDYEQYF. The CDR3 DNA is TGTGCCAGCAGCCCCGCAGGGGACTACGAGCAGTACTTC.

The chain recombines TRBV9 with TRBJ2-2; perhaps TRBD1 as D (5 bases). Germline V gives CDR1 SGDLS, CDR2 YYNGEE. V was cut by 0 bases and J by 2 bases, with 14 bases left in between. This CDR3 has 17 amino acids. The CDR3 nucleotides are TGTGCCAGCAGCGTAGCTGCAGGGCATTTTAACACCGGGGAGCTGTTTTTT. Protein: CASSVAAGHFNTGELFF.

This chain joins TRBV11-2 and TRBJ1-1, with a weak D call TRBD1 (5 bases). Trimming left V 1 base short and J 8 bases short, with 8 bases between. This CDR3 comprises 12 residues. Looked up from germline, CDR1 is SGHAT and CDR2 is FQNNGV. CDR3 loop: CASSLARGEAFF. The CDR3 nucleotides are TGTGCCAGCAGCTTAGCCCGGGGCGAAGCTTTCTTT. Looking up the rest from reference TRBV11-2 and TRBJ1-1 gives the full variable domain: EAGVAQSPRYKIIEKRQSVAFWCNPISGHATLYWYQQILGQGPKLLIQFQNNGVVDDSQLPKDRFSAERLKGVDSTLKIQPAKLEDSAVYLCASSLARGEAFFGQGTRLTVV.

This rearrangement joins TRBV9 to TRBJ2-1, with no clear D. This CDR3 comprises 12 residues. CDR1 and CDR2 from the germline V gene are SGDLS and YYNGEE. The V gene lost 2 bases and the J gene lost 5 bases, with 5 bases spanning the gap. As DNA, the CDR3 is TGTGCCAGCAGCGTCCGGGACAATGAGCAGTTCTTC. Amino acid sequence: CASSVRDNEQFF. Full variable domain (rest looked up from reference TRBV9 and TRBJ2-1): DSGVTQTPKHLITATGQRVTLRCSPRSGDLSVYWYQQSLDQGLQFLIQYYNGEERAKGNILERFSAQQFPDLHSELNLSSLELGDSALYFCASSVRDNEQFFGPGTRLTVL.

The table lists this clone with a few counts. The V call is TRBV6-6, the J call TRBJ1-4; weak D call: TRBD1 (5 bases). V was pared by 4 bases and J by 3 bases, with 12 bases between. Germline CDR1 MNHNY, CDR2 SVGAGI (reference sequence). This CDR3 is 15 amino acids long. The CDR3 loop is CASSWITGPNEKLFF. The CDR3 DNA reads TGTGCCAGCAGTTGGATTACAGGTCCTAATGAAAAACTGTTTTTT.

The gene calls are TRBV6-5 and TRBJ1-2; 8 nucleotides align to TRBD1. Germline lookup yields CDR1 MNHEY and CDR2 SVGAGI. The J segment lost 4 bases and the V segment lost 6 bases, leaving 10 bases of the junction unmatched. This CDR3 has 15 residues. The DNA of the CDR3 is TGTGCCAGCAGGAAGGACAGGGATCAGGCCTATGGCTACACCTTC. Protein sequence: CASRKDRDQAYGYTF.

This clone occurred a few times. The rearrangement uses TRBV5-1 and TRBJ1-1; no reliable D call. The V end was cut by 0 bases, the J end by 4 bases, with 7 bases between. CDR3 length: 13 residues. CDR1 and CDR2 (germline): SGHRS, YFSETQ. CDR3 residues: CASSLVVGTEAFF. The CDR3 DNA reads as TGCGCCAGCAGCTTGGTGGTCGGCACTGAAGCTTTCTTT.

The rearrangement uses TRBV2 and TRBJ2-7; TRBD2 matches 11 bases. CDR1 is SNHLY, CDR2 FYNNEI, per germline. After removal of 4 bases from V and 5 bases from J, the junction contained 4 bases not matched to a gene. The CDR3 covers 14 residues. CDR3 residues: CASSGGLAGHEQYF. In nucleotides, the CDR3 is TGTGCCAGCAGTGGTGGACTAGCGGGCCACGAGCAGTACTTC.

V usage is TRBV19 and J usage is TRBJ2-7, with a weak D call TRBD1 (6 bases). Germline V lookup: CDR1 LNHDA, CDR2 SQIVND (reference sequence). V was pared by 0 bases and J by 1 base, with 19 bases between. The CDR3 is 18 residues long. For the CDR3, the DNA is TGTGCCAGTAGTATAGAAGGTCCAGGGGCGAAAGGATCCTACGAGCAGTACTTC. The encoded protein is CASSIEGPGAKGSYEQYF.

The CDR3 protein is CASSLERSGANVLTF. DNA of the CDR3: TGCGCCAGCAGCTTGGAGCGCTCTGGGGCCAACGTCCTGACTTTC. This chain uses TRBV5-1 with TRBJ2-6; the D is unclear. V was pared by 0 bases and J by 0 bases, with 4 bases between. CDR3 length: 15 residues. Germline V lookup: CDR1 SGHRS, CDR2 YFSETQ.

In nucleotides, the CDR3 is TGTGCCTGGAGTGGGGGCCACACCGGGGAGCTGTTTTTT. This codes for CAWSGGHTGELFF. J is TRBJ2-2 and V is TRBV30, with a possible D match to TRBD1 (5 bases). From germline, CDR1 is GTSNPN and CDR2 SVGIG (reference sequence). V lost 1 base and J lost 3, with 6 bases in between. This CDR3 is built from 13 residues.

This clone came up once. The V gene is TRBV19, the J gene TRBJ2-1; tentative D call: TRBD1 (6 bases). The CDR3 is 13 amino acids. Trimming removed 1 base at V and 8 bases at J, with 9 bases between. Germline-derived CDR1 and CDR2 are LNHDA and SQIVND (reference sequence). The CDR3 protein is CASSIASGDEQFF. CDR3 nucleotides: TGTGCCAGTAGTATAGCCTCAGGGGATGAGCAGTTCTTC. Full variable domain (outside the CDR3, taken from reference TRBV19 and TRBJ2-1): DGGITQSPKYLFRKEGQNVTLSCEQNLNHDAMYWYRQDPGQGLRLIYYSQIVNDFQKGDIAEGYSVSREKKESFPLTVTSAQKNPTAFYLCASSIASGDEQFFGPGTRLTVL.

The V and J genes are TRBV27 and TRBJ2-5; the D call may be TRBD1 or TRBD2 (5 bases each). The ends were cut back, 3 bases at V and 1 base at J, with 9 bases in the middle. CDR3 length equals 14 residues. Germline V gene sequence: CDR1 MNHEY, CDR2 SMNVEV (reference sequence). The DNA for the CDR3 is TGTGCCAGCAGTTTTTCGGGGACCCAAGAGACCCAGTACTTC. The encoded protein is CASSFSGTQETQYF.

This chain links TRBV11-2 with TRBJ2-2; D call uncertain. Trimming took 8 bases from V and 5 from J, leaving 12 bases between them. CDR3 length: 13 residues. Germline V lookup: CDR1 SGHAT, CDR2 FQNNGV. CDR3 region: CASVRAQTGELFF. As DNA, the CDR3 is TGTGCCAGCGTCAGAGCGCAAACCGGGGAGCTGTTTTTT.